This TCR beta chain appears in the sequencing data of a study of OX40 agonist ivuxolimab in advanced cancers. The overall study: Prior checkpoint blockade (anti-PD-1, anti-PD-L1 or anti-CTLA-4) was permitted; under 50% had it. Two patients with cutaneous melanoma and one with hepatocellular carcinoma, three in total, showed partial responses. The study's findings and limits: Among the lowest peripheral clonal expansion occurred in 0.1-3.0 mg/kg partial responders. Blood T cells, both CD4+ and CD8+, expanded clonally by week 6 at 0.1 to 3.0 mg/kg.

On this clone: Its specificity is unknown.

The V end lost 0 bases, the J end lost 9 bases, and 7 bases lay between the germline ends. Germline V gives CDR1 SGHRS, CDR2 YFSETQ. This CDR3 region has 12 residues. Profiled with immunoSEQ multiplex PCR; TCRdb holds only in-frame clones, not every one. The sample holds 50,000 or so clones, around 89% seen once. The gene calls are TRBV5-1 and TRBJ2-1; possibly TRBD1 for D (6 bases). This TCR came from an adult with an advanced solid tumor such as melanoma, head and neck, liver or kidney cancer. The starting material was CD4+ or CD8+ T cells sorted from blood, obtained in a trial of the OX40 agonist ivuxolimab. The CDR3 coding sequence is TGCGCCAGCAGCTTGGGGGACACTGAGCAGTTCTTC. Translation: CASSLGDTEQFF.